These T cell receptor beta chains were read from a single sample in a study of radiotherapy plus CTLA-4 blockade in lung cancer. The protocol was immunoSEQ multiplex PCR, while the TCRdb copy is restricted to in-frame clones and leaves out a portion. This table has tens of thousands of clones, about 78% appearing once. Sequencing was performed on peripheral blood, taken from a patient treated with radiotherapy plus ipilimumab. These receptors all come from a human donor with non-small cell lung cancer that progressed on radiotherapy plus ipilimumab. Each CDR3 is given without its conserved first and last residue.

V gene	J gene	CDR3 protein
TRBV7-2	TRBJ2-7	ASSRDWGYEQY
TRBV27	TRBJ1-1	ASSPGQGGSTEAF
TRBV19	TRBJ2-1	ASSPSREGAYNEQF
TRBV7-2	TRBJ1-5	ASSLVIGQGGQPQH
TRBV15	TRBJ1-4	ATSREIPLDGTSDEKLF
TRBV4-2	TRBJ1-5	ASSQDPTGGDSNQPQH
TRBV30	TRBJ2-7	AWARQGITYEQY
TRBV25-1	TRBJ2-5	ASSVGLGTQY
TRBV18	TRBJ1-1	ASSSGLGRNTEAF
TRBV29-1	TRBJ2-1	SVSHGGDYEQF
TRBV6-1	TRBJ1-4	ASGRGNNEKLF
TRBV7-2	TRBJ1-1	ASSLVGGDTEAF
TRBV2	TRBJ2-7	ASSEYLRNEQY
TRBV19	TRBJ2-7	ATRHSYEQY
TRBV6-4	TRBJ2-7	ASSEWREGAFSSYEQY
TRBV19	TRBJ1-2	ASSISRGQDYGYT
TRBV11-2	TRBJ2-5	ASSFSGSYETQY
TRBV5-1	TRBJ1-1	ASSRTTGGTEAF
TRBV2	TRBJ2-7	ASSDPGRPYEQY
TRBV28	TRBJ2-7	ASSLGAYEQY
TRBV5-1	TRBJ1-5	ASSSTGGDAQPQH
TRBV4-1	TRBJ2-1	ASSQGGFSYNEQF
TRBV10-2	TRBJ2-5	ASSESSGRTETQY
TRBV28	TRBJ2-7	ASSYPADRGLSISYEQY
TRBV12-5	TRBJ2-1	ASGLVRTSGYNEQF
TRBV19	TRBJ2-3	ASSLGTGVSTDTQY
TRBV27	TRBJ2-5	ASKGLPGRPGGETQY
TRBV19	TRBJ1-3	ASSRGESGNTIY
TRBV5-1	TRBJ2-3	ASSLVGYTDTQY
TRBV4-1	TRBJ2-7	ASSQEKWSAGAYEQY
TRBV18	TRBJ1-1	ASSPRRGNSEAF
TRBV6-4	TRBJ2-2	ASSVRGGGTGELF
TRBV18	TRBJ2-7	ASSSTGGSQYEQY
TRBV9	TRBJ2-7	ASSVLPGGSYEQY
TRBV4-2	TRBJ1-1	ASSQETRSAEAF
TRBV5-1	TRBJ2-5	ASSFSGTQETQY
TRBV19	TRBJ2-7	ASSWAASSYEQY
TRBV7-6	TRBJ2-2	ASSLAAGGPGELF
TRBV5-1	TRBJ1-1	ASSSPRDPNTEAF
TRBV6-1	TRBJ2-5	ASSEEGQALQETQY
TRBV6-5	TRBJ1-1	ASSYWGNTEAF
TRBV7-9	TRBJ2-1	ASRVGDNEQF